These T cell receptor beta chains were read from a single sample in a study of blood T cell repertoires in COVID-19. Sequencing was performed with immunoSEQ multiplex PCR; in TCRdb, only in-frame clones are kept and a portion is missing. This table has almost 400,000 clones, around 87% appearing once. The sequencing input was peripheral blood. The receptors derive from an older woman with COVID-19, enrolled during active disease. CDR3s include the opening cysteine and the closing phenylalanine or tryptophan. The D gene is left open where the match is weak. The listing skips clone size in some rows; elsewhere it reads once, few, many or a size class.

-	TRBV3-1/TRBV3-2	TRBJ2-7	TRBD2	TGTGCCAGCAGCCATTTGGGGGGGACCGAGCAGTACTTC	CASSHLGGTEQYF
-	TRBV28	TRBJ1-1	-	TGTGCCAGCACCAATTCGCTAGGTGGTGCTTTCTTT	CASTNSLGGAFF
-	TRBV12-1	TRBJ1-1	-	TGTGCCAGCAGCAGGGACAGGGATAACACTGAAGCTTTCTTT	CASSRDRDNTEAFF
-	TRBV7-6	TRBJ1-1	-	TGTGCCAGCAGCTCCCAGACGGGGGAAAGGAAAGACACTGAAGCTTTCTTT	CASSSQTGERKDTEAFF
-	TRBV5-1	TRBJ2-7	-	TGCGCCAGCAGATTCTTTCCAGGGGAAGGAAGCGAGCAGTACTTC	CASRFFPGEGSEQYF
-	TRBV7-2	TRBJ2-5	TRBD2	TGTGCCAGCAGCTCCGGGACTAGACAAGAGACCCAGTACTTC	CASSSGTRQETQYF
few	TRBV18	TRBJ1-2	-	TGTGCCAGCTCACCCCCCGGCGGGGATGGCTACACCTTC	CASSPPGGDGYTF
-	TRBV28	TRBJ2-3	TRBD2	TGTGCCAGCAGTTTACCCACTAGCGGATATACGCAGTATTTT	CASSLPTSGYTQYF
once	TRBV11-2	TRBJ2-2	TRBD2	TGTGCCAGCAGCTTAGGATCGCGACTAGCGAGTACCGGGGAGCTGTTTTTT	CASSLGSRLASTGELFF
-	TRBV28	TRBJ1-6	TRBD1	TGTGCCAGCAGTCCCCGGGACAGCTTGTGGAATTCACCCCTCCACTTT	CASSPRDSLWNSPLHF
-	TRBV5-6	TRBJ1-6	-	TGTGCCAGCAGCCCGGGCTATAATTCACCCCTCCACTTT	CASSPGYNSPLHF
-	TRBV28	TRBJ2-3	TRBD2	TGTGCCAGCAGTTTTGGAGCGGGGGGGCCAGAGGTAGCAGATACGCAGTATTTT	CASSFGAGGPEVADTQYF
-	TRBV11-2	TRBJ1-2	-	TGTGCCAGCAGCCTCGGACAAGCATTATATGGCTACACCTTC	CASSLGQALYGYTF
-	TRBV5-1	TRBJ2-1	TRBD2	TGCGCCAGCAGCCGTGCTAGCGGGGGGGCTGGTGAGCAGTTCTTC	CASSRASGGAGEQFF
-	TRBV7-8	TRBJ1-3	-	TGTGCCAGCAGCACAATCACATTTGGAAACACCATATATTTT	CASSTITFGNTIYF
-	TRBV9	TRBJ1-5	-	TGTGCCAGCAGCGTAGCACAGGCTGCATTGGGCAATCAGCCCCAGCATTTT	CASSVAQAALGNQPQHF
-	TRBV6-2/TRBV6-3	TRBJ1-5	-	TGTGCCAGCAGTTACCCCCCCGGGAGCAATCAGCCCCAGCATTTT	CASSYPPGSNQPQHF
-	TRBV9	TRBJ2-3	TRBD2	TGTGCCAGCAGCGTCCTAGCGGGGGGGTTTCGAGATACGCAGTATTTT	CASSVLAGGFRDTQYF
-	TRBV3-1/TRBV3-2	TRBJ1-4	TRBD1	TGTGCCAGCAGCCAGGGGGACAGGGAGCGAGAAAAACTGTTTTTT	CASSQGDREREKLFF
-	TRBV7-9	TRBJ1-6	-	TGTGCCAGCAGACCCTGGGGCGAAGGCGTCACTTCACCCCTCCACTTT	CASRPWGEGVTSPLHF
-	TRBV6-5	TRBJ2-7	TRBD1	TGTGCCAGCAGCCCCCCGGGACAGGGACCCTACGAGCAGTACTTC	CASSPPGQGPYEQYF
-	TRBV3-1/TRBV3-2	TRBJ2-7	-	TGTGCCAGCAGCCGTTCTAGTGTGGTGTGGAGCTCCTACGAGCAGTACTTC	CASSRSSVVWSSYEQYF
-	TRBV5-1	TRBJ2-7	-	TGCGCCAGCGGCCGGGAAAACTACGAGCAGTACTTC	CASGRENYEQYF
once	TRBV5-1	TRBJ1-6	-	TGCGCCAGCAGCCTCGTGAGTAATTCACCCCTCCACTTT	CASSLVSNSPLHF
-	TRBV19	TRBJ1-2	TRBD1	TGTGCCAGTAGGAGAACAGGGGGAGCCTATGGCTACACCTTC	CASRRTGGAYGYTF
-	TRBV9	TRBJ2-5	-	TGTGCCAGCAGTACGGCCATCGGCGGGACCCAGTACTTC	CASSTAIGGTQYF